The sequence of this T cell receptor beta chain was determined in a study of T cells in Graves' hyperthyroidism and ophthalmopathy. Researchers defined stable Graves' hyperthyroidism as no ophthalmopathy progression within 18 months. This clonotype occurred many times. CDR1 is DFQATT, CDR2 SNEGSKA, per germline (reference sequence). Trimming took off 3 bases at V and 4 bases at J, with 13 bases between the two ends. This CDR3 region has 13 residues. The source material, RNA transcripts, was used to amplify TCR beta CDR3 regions. The primer set for the first-round RT-PCR of the TCR CDR3 was HTBI. TCRdb itself ran the multiplex PCR reads through MiXCR, one entry per CDR3 protein. The repertoire holds under 400,000 distinct CDR3 sequences, less than 15% seen once, with around a tenth in the top ten.

Input material: blood. The receptor comes from a young woman with Graves' hyperthyroidism. The chain joins TRBV20-1 to TRBJ2-7, with D possibly matching TRBD2 (6 bases). CDR3 sequence: CSASPGTLYEQYF. In DNA, the CDR3 is TGCAGTGCTAGCCCCGGGACTCTTTACGAGCAGTACTTC.